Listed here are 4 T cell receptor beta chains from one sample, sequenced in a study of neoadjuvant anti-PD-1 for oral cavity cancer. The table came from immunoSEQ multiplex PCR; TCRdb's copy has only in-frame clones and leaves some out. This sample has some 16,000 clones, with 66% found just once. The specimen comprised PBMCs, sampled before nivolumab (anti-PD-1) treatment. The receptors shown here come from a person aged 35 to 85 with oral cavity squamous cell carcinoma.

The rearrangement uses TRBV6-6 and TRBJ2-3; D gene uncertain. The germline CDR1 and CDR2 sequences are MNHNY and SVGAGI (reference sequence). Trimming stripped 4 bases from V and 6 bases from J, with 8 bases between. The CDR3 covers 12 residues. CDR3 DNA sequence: TGTGCCAGCAGTTCCCTGTCTGATACGCAGTATTTT. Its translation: CASSSLSDTQYF.

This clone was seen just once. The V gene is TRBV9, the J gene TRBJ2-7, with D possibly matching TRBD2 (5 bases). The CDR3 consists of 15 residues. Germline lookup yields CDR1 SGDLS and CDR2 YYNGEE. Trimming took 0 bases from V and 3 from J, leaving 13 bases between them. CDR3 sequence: CASSVEEGLSYEQYF. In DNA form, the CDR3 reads TGTGCCAGCAGCGTAGAAGAGGGATTGAGCTACGAGCAGTACTTC.

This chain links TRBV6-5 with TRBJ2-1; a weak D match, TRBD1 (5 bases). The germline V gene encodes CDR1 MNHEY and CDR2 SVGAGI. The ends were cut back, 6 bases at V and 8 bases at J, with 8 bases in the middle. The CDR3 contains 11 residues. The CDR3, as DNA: TGTGCCAGCAGCCAGGGATATGAGCAGTTCTTC. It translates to CASSQGYEQFF.

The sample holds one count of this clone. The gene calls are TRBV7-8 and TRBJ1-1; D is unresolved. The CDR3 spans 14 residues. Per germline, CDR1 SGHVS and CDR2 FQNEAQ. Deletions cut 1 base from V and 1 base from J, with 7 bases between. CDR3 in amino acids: CASSLGQSNTEAFF. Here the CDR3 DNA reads TGTGCCAGCAGCTTAGGGCAGTCGAACACTGAAGCTTTCTTT.